The clone carrying this T cell receptor beta chain was seen many times. The data are from a study of T-cell memory formation after mild COVID-19. Each CDR3 protein gets one entry after TCRdb re-called the 5' RACE reads with MiXCR. The table shows roughly 350,000 distinct CDR3 sequences, with 21% occurring only once. Germline CDR1 is DFQATT and CDR2 is SNEGSKA (reference sequence). CDR3 size: 13 residues. J was trimmed by 3 bases and V by 3 bases; bases with no gene match: 2. The chain uses TRBV20-1 and TRBJ2-3; TRBD2 aligns across 8 bases. The specimen was PBMCs or a T cell subset sorted from them (not recorded which). The sequence was collected from an adult woman who had mild COVID-19 (a few samples of this study predate the infection). Cell type and time point are not known. The CDR3 region has the DNA TGCAGTGCTAGCGGGGGGGATACAGATACGCAGTATTTT. It translates to CSASGGDTDTQYF.